This TCR beta chain was obtained from a study of blood T cell repertoires in COVID-19. Background on the study: The study drew acute and convalescent COVID-19 samples from the United States, Italy and Spain. The analysed material was cDNA or gDNA that came from T cells, B-cell-depleted T cells, or PBMCs.

The protocol was immunoSEQ multiplex PCR, while the TCRdb copy is restricted to in-frame clones and leaves out a portion. The repertoire includes about 170,000 clones, approximately 85% of them detected once, and 0.95% to 1.5% sits in the top ten. Looked up from germline, CDR1 is SGHRS and CDR2 is YFSETQ. Trimming stripped 5 bases from V and 4 bases from J, with 15 bases between. This CDR3 contains 14 residues. The source of this sequence is a man in his fifties or sixties who had recovered from COVID-19. The sample consisted of peripheral blood. V and J are TRBV5-1 and TRBJ1-2; D might be TRBD1 (6 bases). CDR3 bases: TGCGCCAGCAGGCCAAGGGAGGGGGGCTATGGCTACACCTTC. Residues: CASRPREGGYGYTF.